This T cell receptor (beta chain) was profiled in a study of blood T cell repertoires in COVID-19. For the study at large: Acute and convalescent COVID-19 samples came from the United States, Italy and Spain.

Libraries were prepared by immunoSEQ multiplex PCR; TCRdb keeps only in-frame clonotypes and omits some of them. The profile covers hundreds of thousands of clones, with approximately 78% appearing a single time and around 9.3% taken by the ten largest. With respect to this clone: This sample also contains other DNA sequences that code for the same CDR3.

Sequences were obtained from peripheral blood. The clonotype originates from a woman at least 80 years old with acute or convalescent COVID-19.

The CDR3 region has the DNA TGTGCCAGCTCACCGCTCAGGAACACTGAAGCTTTCTTT. It translates to CASSPLRNTEAFF. The V call is TRBV18, the J call TRBJ1-1; D remains unclear. Looked up from germline, CDR1 is KGHSH and CDR2 is LQKENI. V lost 3 bases to trimming and J lost 1 base, with 6 bases between them. There are 13 residues in the CDR3.